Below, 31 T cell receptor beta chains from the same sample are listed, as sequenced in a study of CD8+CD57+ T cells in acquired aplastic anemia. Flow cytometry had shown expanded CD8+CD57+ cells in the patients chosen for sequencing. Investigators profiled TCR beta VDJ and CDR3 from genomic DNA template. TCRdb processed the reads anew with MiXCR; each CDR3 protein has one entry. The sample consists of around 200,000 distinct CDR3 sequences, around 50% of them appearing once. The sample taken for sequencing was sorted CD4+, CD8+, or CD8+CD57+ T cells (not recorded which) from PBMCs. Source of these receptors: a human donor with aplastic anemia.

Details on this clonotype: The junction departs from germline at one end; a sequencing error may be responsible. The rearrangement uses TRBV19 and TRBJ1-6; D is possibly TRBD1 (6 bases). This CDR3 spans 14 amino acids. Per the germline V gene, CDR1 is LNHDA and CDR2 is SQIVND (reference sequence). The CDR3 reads CASSARGENSLLHF. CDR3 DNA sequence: TGTGCCAGCAGCGCGAGGGGGGAGAATTCACTCCTCCACTTT.

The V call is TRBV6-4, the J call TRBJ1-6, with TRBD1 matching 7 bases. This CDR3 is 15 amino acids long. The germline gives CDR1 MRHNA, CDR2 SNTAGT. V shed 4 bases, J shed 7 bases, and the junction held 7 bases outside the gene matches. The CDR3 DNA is TGTGCCAGCAGTGCCGGGACAGTGAAAAATTCACCCCTCCACTTT. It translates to CASSAGTVKNSPLHF.

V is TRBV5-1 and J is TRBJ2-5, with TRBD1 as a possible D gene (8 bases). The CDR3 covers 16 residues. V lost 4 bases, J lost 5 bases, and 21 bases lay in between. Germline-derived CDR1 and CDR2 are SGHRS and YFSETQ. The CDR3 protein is CASSPGGQDIRETQYF. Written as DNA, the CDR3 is TGCGCCAGCAGCCCGGGGGGACAGGATATCCGGGAGACCCAGTACTTC.

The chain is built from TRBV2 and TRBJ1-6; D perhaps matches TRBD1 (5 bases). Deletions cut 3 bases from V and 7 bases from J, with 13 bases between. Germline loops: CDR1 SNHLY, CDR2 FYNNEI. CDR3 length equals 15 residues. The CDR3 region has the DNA TGTGCCAGCAGTGACCCGGGACGGATCAATTCACCCCTCCACTTT. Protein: CASSDPGRINSPLHF. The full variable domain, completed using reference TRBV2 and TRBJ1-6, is EPEVTQTPSHQVTQMGQEVILRCVPISNHLYFYWYRQILGQKVEFLVSFYNNEISEKSEIFDDQFSVERPDGSNFTLKIRSTKLEDSAMYFCASSDPGRINSPLHFGNGTRLTVT.

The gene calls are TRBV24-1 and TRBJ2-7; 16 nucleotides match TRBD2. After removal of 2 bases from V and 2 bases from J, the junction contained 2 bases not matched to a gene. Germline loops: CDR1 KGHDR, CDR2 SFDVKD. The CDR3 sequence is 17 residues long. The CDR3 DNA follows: TGTGCCACCAGTGATTCGGGACTAGCGGGAGGGACCTACGAGCAGTACTTC. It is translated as CATSDSGLAGGTYEQYF.

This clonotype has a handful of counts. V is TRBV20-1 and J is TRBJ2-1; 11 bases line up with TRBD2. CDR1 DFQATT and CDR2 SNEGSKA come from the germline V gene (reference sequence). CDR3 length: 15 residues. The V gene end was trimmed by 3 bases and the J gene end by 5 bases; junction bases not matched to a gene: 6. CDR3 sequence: CSASGGLAGNNEQFF. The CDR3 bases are TGCAGTGCTAGCGGAGGACTAGCGGGTAACAATGAGCAGTTCTTC.

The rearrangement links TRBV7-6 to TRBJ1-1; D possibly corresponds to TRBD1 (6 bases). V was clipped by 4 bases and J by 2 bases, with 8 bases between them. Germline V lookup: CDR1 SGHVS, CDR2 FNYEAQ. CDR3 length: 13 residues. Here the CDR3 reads CASSSGQNTEAFF. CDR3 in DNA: TGTGCCAGCAGCTCGGGACAAAACACTGAAGCTTTCTTT.

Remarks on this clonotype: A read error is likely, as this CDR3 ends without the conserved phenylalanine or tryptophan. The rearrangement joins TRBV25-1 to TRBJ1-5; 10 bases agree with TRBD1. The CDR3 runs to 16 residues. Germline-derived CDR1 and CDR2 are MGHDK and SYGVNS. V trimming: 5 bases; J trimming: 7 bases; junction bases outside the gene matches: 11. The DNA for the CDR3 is TGTGCCAGCAGTCCACGTAGGCGACAGGGGGCACAGCCCCAGCATCTT. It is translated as CASSPRRRQGAQPQHL.

The CDR3 loop is CASSRNVVQQYF. CDR3 DNA: TGTGCCAGCAGCAGGAACGTGGTTCAGCAGTACTTC. This chain links TRBV2 with TRBJ2-7; D ambiguous. There are 12 residues in the CDR3. Trimming took 6 bases from V and 8 from J, leaving 14 bases between them. The V gene's germline CDR1 is SNHLY and CDR2 FYNNEI.

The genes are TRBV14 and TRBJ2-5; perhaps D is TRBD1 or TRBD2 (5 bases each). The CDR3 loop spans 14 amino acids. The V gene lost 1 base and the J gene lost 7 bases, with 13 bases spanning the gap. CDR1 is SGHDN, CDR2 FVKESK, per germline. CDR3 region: CASSQVEGFGTQYF. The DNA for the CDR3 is TGTGCCAGCAGCCAAGTAGAGGGGTTTGGGACCCAGTACTTC.

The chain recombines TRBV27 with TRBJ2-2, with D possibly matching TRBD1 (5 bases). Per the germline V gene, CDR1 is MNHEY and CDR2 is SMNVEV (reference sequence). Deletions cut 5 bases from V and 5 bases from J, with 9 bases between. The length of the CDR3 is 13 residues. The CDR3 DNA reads TGTGCCAGCAGTGAAGGGGTAACCGGGGAGCTGTTTTTT. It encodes CASSEGVTGELFF.

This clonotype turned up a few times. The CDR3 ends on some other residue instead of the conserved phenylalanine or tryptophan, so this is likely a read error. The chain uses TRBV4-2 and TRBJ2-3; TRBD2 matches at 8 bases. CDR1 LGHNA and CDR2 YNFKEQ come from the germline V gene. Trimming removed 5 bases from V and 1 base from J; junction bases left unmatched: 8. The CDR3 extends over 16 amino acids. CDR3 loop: CASSVYRGGGTDTQYL. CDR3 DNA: TGTGCCAGCAGCGTCTATCGGGGGGGCGGCACAGATACGCAGTATCTT.

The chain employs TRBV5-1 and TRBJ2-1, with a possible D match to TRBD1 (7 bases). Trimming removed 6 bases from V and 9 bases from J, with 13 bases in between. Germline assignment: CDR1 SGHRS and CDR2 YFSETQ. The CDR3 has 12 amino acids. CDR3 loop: CASTRGAGEQFF. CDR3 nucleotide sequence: TGCGCCAGCACCAGGGGGGCGGGTGAGCAGTTCTTC.

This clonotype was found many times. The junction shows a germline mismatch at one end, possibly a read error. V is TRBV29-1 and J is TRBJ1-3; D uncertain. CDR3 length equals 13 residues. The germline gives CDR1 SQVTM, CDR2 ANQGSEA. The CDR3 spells CSVEKGTGNTIYF. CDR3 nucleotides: TGCAGCGTTGAGAAGGGTACTGGAAATACCATATATTTT.

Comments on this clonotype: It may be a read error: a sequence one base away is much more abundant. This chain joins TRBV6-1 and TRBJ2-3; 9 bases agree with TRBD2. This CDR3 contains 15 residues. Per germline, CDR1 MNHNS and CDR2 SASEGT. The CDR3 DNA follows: TGTGTCAGCTGGCCAGGGGCTAGCGGGGAGAGAACGCAGTATTTT. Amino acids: CVSWPGASGERTQYF.

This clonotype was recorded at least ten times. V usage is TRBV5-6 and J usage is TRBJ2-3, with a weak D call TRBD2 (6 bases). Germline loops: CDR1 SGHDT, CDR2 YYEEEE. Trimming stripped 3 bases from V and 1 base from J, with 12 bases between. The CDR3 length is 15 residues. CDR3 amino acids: CASSWDPGGTDTQYF. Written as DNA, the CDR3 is TGTGCCAGCAGCTGGGACCCGGGGGGCACAGATACGCAGTATTTT.

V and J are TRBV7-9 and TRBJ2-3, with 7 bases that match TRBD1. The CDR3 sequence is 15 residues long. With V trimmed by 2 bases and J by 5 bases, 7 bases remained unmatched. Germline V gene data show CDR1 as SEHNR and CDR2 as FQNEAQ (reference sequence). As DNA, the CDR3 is TGTGCCAGCAGCTTAACGTTAGACAGGGAAGATACGCAGTATTTT. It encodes CASSLTLDREDTQYF.

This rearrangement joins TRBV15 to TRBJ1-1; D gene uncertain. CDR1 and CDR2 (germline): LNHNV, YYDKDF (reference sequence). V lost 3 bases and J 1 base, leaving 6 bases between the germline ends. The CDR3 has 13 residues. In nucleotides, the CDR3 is TGTGCCACCAGCAGGACGGAGAACACTGAAGCTTTCTTT. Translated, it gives CATSRTENTEAFF.

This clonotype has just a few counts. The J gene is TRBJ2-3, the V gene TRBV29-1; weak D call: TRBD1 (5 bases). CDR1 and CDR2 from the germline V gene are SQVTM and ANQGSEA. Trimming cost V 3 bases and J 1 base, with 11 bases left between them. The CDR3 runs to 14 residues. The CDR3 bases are TGCAGCGTTGAGCGCCAGGGCGGCACAGATACGCAGTATTTT. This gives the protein CSVERQGGTDTQYF.

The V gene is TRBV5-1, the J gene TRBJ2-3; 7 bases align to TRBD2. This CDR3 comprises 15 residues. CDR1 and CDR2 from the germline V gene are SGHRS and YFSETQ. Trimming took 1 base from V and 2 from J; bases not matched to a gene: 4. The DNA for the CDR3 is TGCGCCAGCAGCTTGCGCGGGAGCTACACAGATACGCAGTATTTT. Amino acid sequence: CASSLRGSYTDTQYF.

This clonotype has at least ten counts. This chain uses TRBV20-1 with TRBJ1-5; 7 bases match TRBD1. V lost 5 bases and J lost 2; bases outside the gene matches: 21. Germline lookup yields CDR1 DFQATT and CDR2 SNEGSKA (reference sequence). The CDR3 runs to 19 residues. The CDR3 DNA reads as TGCAGTGCTTCATCATCAGTGGGACAGCCCGGCGTGGGCAATCAGCCCCAGCATTTT. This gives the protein CSASSSVGQPGVGNQPQHF.

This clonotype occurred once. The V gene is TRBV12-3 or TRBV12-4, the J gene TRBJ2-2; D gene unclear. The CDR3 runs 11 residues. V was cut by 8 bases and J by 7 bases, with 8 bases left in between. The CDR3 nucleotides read TGTGCCAGCCACTCTTTCGGGGAGCTGTTTTTT. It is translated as CASHSFGELFF.

The CDR3 bases are TGTGCCATCAGTGAGTTTTCTAGGTCGGGGAGCACAGATACGCAGTATTTT. Translating it yields CAISEFSRSGSTDTQYF. The chain links TRBV10-3 to TRBJ2-3; weak D call: TRBD2 (5 bases). CDR1 is ENHRY, CDR2 SYGVKD, per germline. This CDR3 region has 17 residues. V was trimmed by 1 base and J by 0 bases, leaving 14 bases between them.

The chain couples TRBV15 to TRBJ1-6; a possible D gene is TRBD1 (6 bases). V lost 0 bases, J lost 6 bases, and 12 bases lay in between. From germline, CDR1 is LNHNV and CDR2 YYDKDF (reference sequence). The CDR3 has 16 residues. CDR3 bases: TGTGCCACCAGCAGAGATTTAGACAGGCCTAATTCACCCCTCCACTTT. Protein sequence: CATSRDLDRPNSPLHF.

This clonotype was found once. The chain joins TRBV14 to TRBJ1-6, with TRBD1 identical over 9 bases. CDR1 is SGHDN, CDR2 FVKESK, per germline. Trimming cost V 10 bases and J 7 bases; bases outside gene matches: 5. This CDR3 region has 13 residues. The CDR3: CATSGTGNSPLHF. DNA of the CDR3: TGTGCCACTTCCGGGACAGGGAATTCACCCCTCCACTTT.

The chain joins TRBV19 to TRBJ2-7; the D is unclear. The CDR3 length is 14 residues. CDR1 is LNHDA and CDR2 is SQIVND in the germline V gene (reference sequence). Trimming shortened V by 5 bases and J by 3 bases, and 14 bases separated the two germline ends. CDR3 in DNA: TGTGCCAGTAGTTTTCAGTATTCCCTCTACGAGCAGTACTTC. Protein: CASSFQYSLYEQYF. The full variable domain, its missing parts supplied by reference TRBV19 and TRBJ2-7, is DGGITQSPKYLFRKEGQNVTLSCEQNLNHDAMYWYRQDPGQGLRLIYYSQIVNDFQKGDIAEGYSVSREKKESFPLTVTSAQKNPTAFYLCASSFQYSLYEQYFGPGTRLTVT.

CDR3 sequence: CASSELQGQAETQYF. The CDR3 DNA is TGTGCCAGCAGTGAGTTACAGGGTCAAGCGGAGACCCAGTACTTC. The chain links TRBV6-1 to TRBJ2-5; maybe TRBD1 (6 bases). V was clipped by 3 bases and J by 5 bases, with 16 bases between them. The CDR3 consists of 15 residues. The germline gives CDR1 MNHNS, CDR2 SASEGT.

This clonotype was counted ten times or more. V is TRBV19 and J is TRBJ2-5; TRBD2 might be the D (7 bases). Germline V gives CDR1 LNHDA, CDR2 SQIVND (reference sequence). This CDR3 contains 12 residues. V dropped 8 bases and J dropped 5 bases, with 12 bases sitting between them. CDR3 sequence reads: CASSEGGETQYF. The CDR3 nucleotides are TGTGCCAGTTCCGAGGGGGGGGAGACCCAGTACTTC.

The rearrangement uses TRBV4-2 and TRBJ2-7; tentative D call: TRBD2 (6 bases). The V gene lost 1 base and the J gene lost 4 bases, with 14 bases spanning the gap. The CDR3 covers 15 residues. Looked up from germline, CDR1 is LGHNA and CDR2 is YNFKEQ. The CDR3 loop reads CASSQGLAGTYEQYF. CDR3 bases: TGTGCCAGCAGCCAAGGACTCGCGGGAACTTACGAGCAGTACTTC.

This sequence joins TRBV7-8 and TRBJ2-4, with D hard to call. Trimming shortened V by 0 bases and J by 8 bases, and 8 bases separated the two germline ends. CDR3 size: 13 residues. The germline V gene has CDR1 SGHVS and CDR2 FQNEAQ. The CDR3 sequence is CASSLAAQDIQYF. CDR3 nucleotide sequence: TGTGCCAGCAGCTTAGCGGCCCAGGACATTCAGTACTTC.

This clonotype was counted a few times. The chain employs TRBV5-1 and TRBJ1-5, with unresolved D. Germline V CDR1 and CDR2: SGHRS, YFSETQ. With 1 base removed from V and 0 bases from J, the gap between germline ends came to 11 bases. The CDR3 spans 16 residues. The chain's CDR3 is CASSLFPLGSNQPQHF. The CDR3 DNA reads TGCGCCAGCAGCTTGTTTCCCTTAGGTAGCAATCAGCCCCAGCATTTT. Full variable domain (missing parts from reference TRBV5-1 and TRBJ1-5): KAGVTQTPRYLIKTRGQQVTLSCSPISGHRSVSWYQQTPGQGLQFLFEYFSETQRNKGNFPGRFSGRQFSNSRSEMNVSTLELGDSALYLCASSLFPLGSNQPQHFGDGTRLSIL.